This T cell receptor (beta chain) emerged from a study of T cell clones after liver transplantation. Study context: TCRbeta sequencing after a pre-transplant mixed lymphocyte reaction identified graft-donor-reactive clones, later tracked in post-transplant blood. Study results and limitations: Graft donor-reactive T cells may have migrated into the graft rather than being deleted.

This clone was detected once. The antigen is undetermined. The method was immunoSEQ multiplex PCR; TCRdb's version includes in-frame clones alone and lacks a portion of them. The sample yields 60,000 or so clones, more than 70% seen once. CDR3 length: 16 amino acids. V lost 3 bases, J lost 7 bases, and 7 bases stayed unmatched. Germline V gene lookup returns CDR1 SGHAT and CDR2 FQNNGV. The chain employs TRBV11-2 and TRBJ2-2; 11 bases are a match to TRBD2. This clonotype was sampled from a human patient who received a liver transplant. The T cells may come from the graft donor. The material was CD4+ T cells from blood, obtained at the 22-month timepoint. CDR3 nucleotides: TGTGCCAGCAGCTTCGCTAGCGGGGGGCAGGTCGGGGAGCTGTTTTTT. It translates to CASSFASGGQVGELFF.